This TCR beta chain emerged from a study of blood T cells in healthy people across ages. Findings and limits, study-wide: Diversity estimates from one million T cells were considered underestimates.

This clonotype was counted only a few times. Its antigen is not known. Primers used in a second PCR of roughly 6 to 11 cycles were a sample-barcoded 5' primer and a J-beta primer mix. A single record per CDR3 protein comes from TCRdb applying MiXCR to the 5' RACE reads. The data contain some 1.8 million distinct CDR3 sequences, about 39% of them singletons. This TCR was recovered from a human donor in good health. Sequencing was carried out using blood.

CDR3 sequence reads: CASRPTALDFWDGYTF. The CDR3 DNA is TGTGCCAGCCGCCCCACAGCTTTAGATTTTTGGGATGGCTACACCTTC. This chain uses TRBV7-2 with TRBJ1-2; D not resolved. CDR3 length: 16 residues. The V end was cut by 8 bases, the J end by 6 bases, with 25 bases between. Germline V gene sequence: CDR1 SGHTA, CDR2 FQGNSA.